The clone carrying this T cell receptor beta chain was found many times. The antigen remains undetermined. This record belongs to a study of T cells in Graves' hyperthyroidism and ophthalmopathy. Overall study results and limits: Appearing also in blood were most of the thyroid clonotypes expanded above 0.001.

The CDR3 regions of TCR beta were amplified from RNA transcripts. The study used the HTBI primer set for a first-round RT-PCR of the TCR CDR3. TCRdb processed the multiplex PCR reads anew with MiXCR; each CDR3 protein has one entry. Among approximately 100,000 distinct CDR3 sequences, around 42% were seen once, and the ten largest hold 10%. Per germline, CDR1 SGHVS and CDR2 FQNEAQ. CDR3 length: 17 amino acids. Trimming removed 5 bases at V and 4 bases at J, with 21 bases between. The rearrangement links TRBV7-8 to TRBJ1-5, with a possible D match to TRBD1 (5 bases). The sequencing input was peripheral blood or thyroid tissue (not recorded which). This TCR was sampled from a woman in her thirties with Graves' hyperthyroidism. For the CDR3, the DNA is TGTGCCAGCAGCCAAACAGGCCCCATTGGGGCGAATCAGCCCCAGCATTTT. This sequence encodes CASSQTGPIGANQPQHF.